These T cell receptor beta chains were read from a single sample in a study of cytomegalovirus exposure and HLA in healthy donors. TCRdb keeps only in-frame clones here, not all; method: immunoSEQ multiplex PCR. Here the sample spans over 200,000 clones, roughly 91% being singletons. The sample was PBMCs. These receptors were taken from a woman aged 18-35 years in good health and CMV-seropositive. Both conserved end residues are part of each CDR3. The D gene is left open where the match is weak. A row's size may be missing; if present it is once, few, many or a size class.

size: NA; J: TRBJ1-2; D: NA; V: TRBV5-8; CDR3: CASSLGGGSVTF; DNA: TGTGCCAGCAGCTTGGGGGGAGGATCGGTCACCTTC
size: NA; J: TRBJ2-1; D: TRBD2; V: TRBV5-6; CDR3: CASSSGASGSSYNEQFF; DNA: TGTGCCAGCAGCTCGGGGGCTAGCGGGTCCTCCTACAATGAGCAGTTCTTC
size: NA; J: TRBJ2-1; D: TRBD2; V: TRBV7-9; CDR3: CASFPGLVDEQFF; DNA: TGTGCCAGCTTCCCGGGACTAGTCGATGAGCAGTTCTTC
size: NA; J: TRBJ1-2; D: TRBD1; V: TRBV28; CDR3: CASSTGTGYGYTF; DNA: TGTGCCAGCAGTACCGGGACAGGGTATGGCTACACCTTC
size: NA; J: TRBJ1-1; D: NA; V: TRBV15; CDR3: CATSRDVTSGRFGTEAFF; DNA: TGTGCCACCAGCAGAGATGTTACGTCAGGGAGGTTCGGCACTGAAGCTTTCTTT
size: NA; J: TRBJ1-2; D: NA; V: TRBV27; CDR3: CASSPPGGGGYTF; DNA: TGTGCCAGCAGCCCCCCGGGAGGGGGTGGCTACACCTTC
size: NA; J: TRBJ1-2; D: TRBD1; V: TRBV5-1; CDR3: CASSVDRDGYGYTF; DNA: TGCGCCAGCAGCGTGGACAGGGATGGCTATGGCTACACCTTC
size: few; J: TRBJ2-7; D: NA; V: TRBV28; CDR3: CASSLPDGQYEQYF; DNA: TGTGCCAGCAGTTTGCCGGACGGACAGTACGAGCAGTACTTC
size: NA; J: TRBJ2-2; D: NA; V: TRBV19; CDR3: CASSIDLLTGTGELFF; DNA: TGTGCCAGTAGTATAGATCTGCTGACCGGGACCGGGGAGCTGTTTTTT
size: NA; J: TRBJ1-1; D: TRBD1; V: TRBV4-1; CDR3: CASSLRTGANTEAFF; DNA: TGCGCCAGCAGCCTTCGGACAGGGGCGAACACTGAAGCTTTCTTT
size: NA; J: TRBJ1-1; D: NA; V: TRBV9; CDR3: CASSFRAEGTEAFF; DNA: TGTGCCAGCAGCTTCAGGGCGGAGGGCACTGAAGCTTTCTTT
size: few; J: TRBJ2-7; D: TRBD2; V: TRBV7-6; CDR3: CASSLEGGRIPYEQYF; DNA: TGTGCCAGCAGCTTAGAGGGCGGGAGGATCCCCTACGAGCAGTACTTC
size: NA; J: TRBJ2-3; D: TRBD2; V: TRBV5-4; CDR3: CASCSETSATQYF; DNA: TGTGCCAGCTGCTCCGAGACTAGCGCGACGCAGTATTTT
size: NA; J: TRBJ1-1; D: NA; V: TRBV15; CDR3: CATSGRSWGGTEAFF; DNA: TGTGCCACCAGCGGCCGTTCTTGGGGGGGGACTGAAGCTTTCTTT
size: NA; J: TRBJ2-6; D: NA; V: TRBV2; CDR3: CASRTSSAGANVLTF; DNA: TGTGCCAGCAGGACTTCCTCCGCGGGGGCCAACGTCCTGACTTTC
size: NA; J: TRBJ2-1; D: NA; V: TRBV29-1; CDR3: CSVAIRLARNEQFF; DNA: TGCAGCGTTGCCATACGGCTAGCGCGGAATGAGCAGTTCTTC
size: NA; J: TRBJ2-4; D: TRBD1; V: TRBV30; CDR3: CAWRTGGGLNIQYF; DNA: TGTGCCTGGAGGACAGGGGGGGGACTTAACATTCAGTACTTC
size: NA; J: TRBJ1-2; D: NA; V: TRBV11-2; CDR3: CASRHHQGGYGYTF; DNA: TGTGCCAGCAGACATCACCAGGGCGGCTATGGCTACACCTTC
size: once; J: TRBJ1-5; D: TRBD1; V: TRBV19; CDR3: CASSIGGTGGGRQPQHF; DNA: TGTGCCAGTAGTATAGGGGGGACAGGGGGCGGAAGGCAGCCCCAGCATTTT
size: NA; J: TRBJ2-7; D: NA; V: TRBV7-9; CDR3: CASSLNPVGQYF; DNA: TGTGCCAGCAGCTTAAATCCCGTCGGGCAGTACTTC
size: NA; J: TRBJ2-1; D: NA; V: TRBV11-3; CDR3: CASSSEGHNEQFF; DNA: TGTGCCAGCAGCTCGGAGGGCCACAATGAGCAGTTCTTC
size: NA; J: TRBJ2-7; D: NA; V: TRBV10-3; CDR3: CAINGGPSFEQYF; DNA: TGTGCCATCAACGGCGGGCCCTCCTTCGAGCAGTACTTC
size: once; J: TRBJ1-3; D: TRBD1; V: TRBV5-6; CDR3: CASSGGQGSPANTIYF; DNA: TGTGCCAGCAGCGGGGGACAGGGAAGCCCTGCGAACACCATATATTTT
size: NA; J: TRBJ2-1; D: NA; V: TRBV28; CDR3: CASSSTWHEQFF; DNA: TGTGCCAGCAGTTCGACTTGGCATGAGCAGTTCTTC
size: NA; J: TRBJ1-1; D: NA; V: TRBV5-1; CDR3: CASSVRLSGWGTEAFF; DNA: TGCGCCAGCAGCGTGAGGCTTAGCGGTTGGGGCACTGAAGCTTTCTTT
size: NA; J: TRBJ1-1; D: NA; V: TRBV5-1; CDR3: CASSLGQVETEAFF; DNA: TGCGCCAGCAGCTTGGGACAGGTTGAGACTGAAGCTTTCTTT
size: NA; J: TRBJ2-5; D: NA; V: TRBV27; CDR3: CASSPMPPLGAAETQYF; DNA: TGTGCCAGCAGTCCTATGCCCCCGCTAGGGGCTGCGGAGACCCAGTACTTC
size: once; J: TRBJ1-2; D: TRBD1; V: TRBV6-6; CDR3: CASSSRTGNYGYTF; DNA: TGTGCCAGCAGTTCCCGGACAGGAAACTATGGCTACACCTTC
size: NA; J: TRBJ2-7; D: TRBD1; V: TRBV28; CDR3: CASSLRGQGDEQYF; DNA: TGTGCCAGCAGCCTCAGGGGACAGGGTGACGAGCAGTACTTC
size: NA; J: TRBJ1-1; D: NA; V: TRBV29-1; CDR3: CSVDDSYTEAFF; DNA: TGCAGCGTTGATGATAGTTACACTGAAGCTTTCTTT
size: NA; J: TRBJ2-1; D: NA; V: TRBV27; CDR3: CASSPLAVNEQFF; DNA: TGTGCCAGCAGTCCCCTAGCCGTCAATGAGCAGTTCTTC
size: NA; J: TRBJ2-3; D: NA; V: TRBV5-1; CDR3: CASRPDSYTDTQYF; DNA: TGCGCCAGCAGACCCGACTCTTACACAGATACGCAGTATTTT
size: NA; J: TRBJ2-5; D: TRBD2; V: TRBV7-3; CDR3: CASSSIGLAGTQYF; DNA: TGTGCCAGCAGCTCTATAGGACTAGCTGGGACCCAGTACTTC
size: NA; J: TRBJ2-3; D: NA; V: TRBV7-3; CDR3: CASSPQGRNLGDTQYF; DNA: TGTGCCAGCAGCCCACAGGGACGGAATCTGGGAGATACGCAGTATTTT
size: NA; J: TRBJ2-5; D: TRBD1; V: TRBV28; CDR3: CASSGQGPGETQYF; DNA: TGTGCCAGCAGTGGACAGGGTCCGGGCGAGACCCAGTACTTC
size: NA; J: TRBJ1-2; D: TRBD1; V: TRBV30; CDR3: CAWSYRGGYTF; DNA: TGTGCCTGGAGTTACAGGGGTGGCTACACCTTC
size: NA; J: TRBJ1-2; D: NA; V: TRBV19; CDR3: CASSFRGNGYTF; DNA: TGTGCCAGCTCATTCCGGGGGAATGGCTACACCTTC
size: NA; J: TRBJ2-7; D: TRBD2; V: TRBV28; CDR3: CASSLFLGWEGSYEQYF; DNA: TGTGCCAGCAGTTTATTCTTAGGGTGGGAGGGATCCTACGAGCAGTACTTC
size: NA; J: TRBJ2-7; D: TRBD2; V: TRBV9; CDR3: CASSVTSGAFYEQYF; DNA: TGTGCCAGCAGCGTGACTAGCGGGGCCTTCTACGAGCAGTACTTC
size: NA; J: TRBJ1-2; D: NA; V: TRBV4-2; CDR3: CASSQDRSEDGYTF; DNA: TGTGCCAGCAGCCAAGATAGGAGTGAAGATGGCTACACCTTC
size: NA; J: TRBJ2-1; D: NA; V: TRBV9; CDR3: CASSVVLAYNEQFF; DNA: TGTGCCAGCAGCGTAGTACTAGCCTACAATGAGCAGTTCTTC
size: NA; J: TRBJ2-1; D: NA; V: TRBV27; CDR3: CASSLLGGEQFF; DNA: TGTGCCAGCAGTTTATTAGGGGGTGAGCAGTTCTTC
size: NA; J: TRBJ1-5; D: TRBD1; V: TRBV15; CDR3: CATSKDPTGAGQPQHF; DNA: TGTGCCACCAGCAAAGACCCGACAGGGGCGGGTCAGCCCCAGCATTTT
size: NA; J: TRBJ2-3; D: TRBD2; V: TRBV6-5; CDR3: CASSYPGRERADTQYF; DNA: TGTGCCAGCAGTTACCCAGGGCGGGAGAGGGCAGATACGCAGTATTTT
size: NA; J: TRBJ1-5; D: TRBD1; V: TRBV28; CDR3: CASPGTAKEHSNQPQHF; DNA: TGTGCCAGCCCCGGGACAGCTAAAGAGCATAGCAATCAGCCCCAGCATTTT
size: NA; J: TRBJ2-6; D: TRBD1; V: TRBV9; CDR3: CASSLGQGDSGANVLTF; DNA: TGTGCCAGCAGCCTGGGACAGGGGGACTCTGGGGCCAACGTCCTGACTTTC